This T cell receptor beta chain was captured by sequencing in a study of blood T cell repertoires in COVID-19. The wider study: Acute-phase and convalescent COVID-19 samples originated in the United States, Italy and Spain. Sources were T cells, B-cell-depleted T cells, or PBMCs; the material itself was cDNA or gDNA.

Enrolled during active infection, Seattle patients were then followed longitudinally. Original processing methods: By means of reference gene primer amplification, nucleated cell counts were estimated. Repertoires were generated with immunoSEQ multiplex PCR, while TCRdb's copy carries only in-frame clones and drops some. V and J calls and clone size are copied from that table; D and trimming were computed from the DNA. The sample records 250,000 or so clones, 85% to 90% being singletons. Losses at the gene ends were 5 bases for V and 6 bases for J; bases not matched to a gene: 11. The CDR3 totals 18 residues. Germline CDR1 and CDR2: SGHTA and FQGNSA.

The material sequenced was peripheral blood. The rearrangement uses TRBV7-2 and TRBJ2-3, with 16 bases identical to TRBD2. The sequence derives from a man aged 25 to 40 with COVID-19, enrolled during active disease. CDR3 residues: CASSMGLAGGPSRDTQYF. CDR3 nucleotides: TGTGCCAGCAGCATGGGACTAGCGGGAGGGCCCTCCCGGGATACGCAGTATTTT.